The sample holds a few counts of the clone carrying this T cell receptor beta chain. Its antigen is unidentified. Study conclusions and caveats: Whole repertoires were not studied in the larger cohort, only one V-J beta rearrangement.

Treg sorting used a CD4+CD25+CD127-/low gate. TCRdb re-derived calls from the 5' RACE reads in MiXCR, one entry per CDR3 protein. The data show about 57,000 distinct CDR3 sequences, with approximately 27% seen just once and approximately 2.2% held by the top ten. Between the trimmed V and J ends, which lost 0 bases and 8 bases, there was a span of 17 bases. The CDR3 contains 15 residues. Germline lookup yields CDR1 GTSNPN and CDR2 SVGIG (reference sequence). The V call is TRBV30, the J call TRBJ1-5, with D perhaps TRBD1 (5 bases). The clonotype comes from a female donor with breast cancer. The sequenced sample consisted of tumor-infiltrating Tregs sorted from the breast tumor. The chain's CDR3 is CAWSVRAGVTKPQHF. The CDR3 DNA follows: TGTGCCTGGAGTGTACGGGCGGGGGTAACTAAGCCCCAGCATTTT.